The 17 T cell receptor beta chains in this list originate from one sample, sequenced in a study of shared clonotypes between healthy human individuals. Only in-frame clones appear in the TCRdb table, and some are missing; sequencing was by immunoSEQ multiplex PCR. The sample consists of around 2.1 million clones, 90% to 95% of them appearing once. Naive CD8 cells, CD45RO-negative and positively selected for CCR7, excluded terminally differentiated effector memory CD45RA+ cells. Specimen: naive CD8+ T cells from PBMCs. The receptor source for this set is a man between 18 and 35 years old in good health. Some clones in this sample may be carry-over from other donors' samples.

This chain uses TRBV10-3 with TRBJ1-3; 7 bases are a match to TRBD1. Germline loops: CDR1 ENHRY, CDR2 SYGVKD. This CDR3 spans 15 amino acids. The junction had 1 base not matched to a gene; V was cut back by 2 bases and J by 0 bases. CDR3 residues: CAISEGTASGNTIYF. In DNA form, the CDR3 reads TGTGCCATCAGTGAGGGGACAGCCTCTGGAAACACCATATATTTT.

As concerns this clone: Within the sample, other DNA sequences also encode this same CDR3. This rearrangement joins TRBV25-1 to TRBJ1-4; possible D gene TRBD1, 6 bases. The CDR3 consists of 15 residues. Trimming shortened V by 5 bases and J by 8 bases, and 18 bases separated the two germline ends. Germline CDR1 reads MGHDK; CDR2 reads SYGVNS. The CDR3 region has the DNA TGTGCCAGCAGTCGGGCCGAGGGGGTTGAAGAAAAACTGTTTTTT. The encoded protein is CASSRAEGVEEKLFF.

V gene TRBV2 combines with J gene TRBJ1-2, with D possibly TRBD1 on 5 matching bases. This CDR3 is built from 16 residues. In germline, CDR1 is SNHLY, CDR2 FYNNEI. Trimming left V 3 bases short and J 5 bases short, with 19 bases between. The CDR3 nucleotides read TGTGCCAGCAGTGAGTCCCCCCAGGGTGTGGGGTATGGCTACACCTTC. The encoded protein is CASSESPQGVGYGYTF.

V and J are TRBV27 and TRBJ2-7; D not certain. Per germline, CDR1 MNHEY and CDR2 SMNVEV (reference sequence). The CDR3 covers 14 residues. V was trimmed by 7 bases and J by 1 base, leaving 14 bases between them. CDR3 residues: CASTPRASSYEQYF. The CDR3 bases are TGTGCCAGCACTCCCCGAGCCAGTTCCTACGAGCAGTACTTC.

The chain joins TRBV28 to TRBJ2-5; tentatively, D is TRBD1 (5 bases). CDR3 length: 15 residues. V lost 5 bases, J lost 5 bases, and 18 bases lay in between. Germline loops: CDR1 MDHEN, CDR2 SYDVKM. CDR3 bases: TGTGCCAGCAGTCCAGACAGTCCCCCTGGGGAGACCCAGTACTTC. Translating gives CASSPDSPPGETQYF. Based on the CDR3 plus reference TRBV28 and TRBJ2-5, the full variable domain is DVKVTQSSRYLVKRTGEKVFLECVQDMDHENMFWYRQDPGLGLRLIYFSYDVKMKEKGDIPEGYSVSREKKERFSLILESASTNQTSMYLCASSPDSPPGETQYFGPGTRLLVL.

This rearrangement joins TRBV7-9 to TRBJ2-7; D is possibly TRBD2 (7 bases). The CDR3 is 15 amino acids. V lost 5 bases to trimming and J lost 4 bases, with 18 bases between them. Germline V lookup: CDR1 SEHNR, CDR2 FQNEAQ (reference sequence). CDR3 loop: CASSLIQGGVYEQYF. CDR3 nucleotide sequence: TGTGCCAGCAGCCTCATACAGGGAGGGGTATACGAGCAGTACTTC. The whole variable domain, remainder taken from reference TRBV7-9 and TRBJ2-7, is DTGVSQNPRHKITKRGQNVTFRCDPISEHNRLYWYRQTLGQGPEFLTYFQNEAQLEKSRLLSDRFSAERPKGSFSTLEIQRTEQGDSAMYLCASSLIQGGVYEQYFGPGTRLTVT.

The gene calls are TRBV9 and TRBJ1-1, with 7 bases lining up with TRBD1. J gave up 4 bases and V 3 bases, and 12 bases lay outside the gene matches. This CDR3 has 16 amino acids. The germline CDR1 and CDR2 sequences are SGDLS and YYNGEE. The CDR3 protein is CASSGGDREGGTEAFF. The CDR3 DNA is TGTGCCAGCAGCGGAGGTGACAGGGAGGGAGGCACTGAAGCTTTCTTT.

This clone was seen a single time. The chain couples TRBV5-6 to TRBJ2-5, with TRBD2 identical over 8 bases. The trim removed 4 bases at V and 10 bases at J, leaving 12 bases unmatched. Germline V gene sequence: CDR1 SGHDT, CDR2 YYEEEE. The CDR3 is made up of 14 amino acids. The CDR3 DNA is TGTGCCAGCAGCAGCTCGGCTAGCGGGCCTCACCAGTACTTC. Encoded protein: CASSSSASGPHQYF. Combining the CDR3 with reference TRBV5-6 and TRBJ2-5 gives the whole variable domain DAGVTQSPTHLIKTRGQQVTLRCSPKSGHDTVSWYQQALGQGPQFIFQYYEEEERQRGNFPDRFSGHQFPNYSSELNVNALLLGDSALYLCASSSSASGPHQYFGPGTRLLVL.

The rearrangement links TRBV5-6 to TRBJ2-6; 7 positions match TRBD1. Germline-derived CDR1 and CDR2 are SGHDT and YYEEEE. The CDR3 consists of 17 residues. V was pared by 4 bases and J by 0 bases, with 7 bases of the junction left unmatched. CDR3 bases: TGTGCCAGCAGCGCCGGGACAGCGCTCTCTGGGGCCAACGTCCTGACTTTC. Translating gives CASSAGTALSGANVLTF. Full variable domain (remainder filled in from reference TRBV5-6 and TRBJ2-6): DAGVTQSPTHLIKTRGQQVTLRCSPKSGHDTVSWYQQALGQGPQFIFQYYEEEERQRGNFPDRFSGHQFPNYSSELNVNALLLGDSALYLCASSAGTALSGANVLTFGAGSRLTVL.

This clone has just one count. The rearrangement uses TRBV7-9 and TRBJ2-7; tentatively, D is TRBD2 (5 bases). V lost 3 bases to trimming and J lost 6 bases, with 18 bases between them. The germline V gene has CDR1 SEHNR and CDR2 FQNEAQ (reference sequence). The CDR3 loop spans 15 amino acids. The CDR3 protein is CASSLSGLPRGEQYF. The CDR3 nucleotides are TGTGCCAGCAGCTTGTCTGGACTCCCTCGGGGCGAGCAGTACTTC.

The gene calls are TRBV27 and TRBJ2-7, with TRBD1 matching 7 bases. Germline V gene lookup returns CDR1 MNHEY and CDR2 SMNVEV (reference sequence). The V segment lost 5 bases and the J segment 6 bases; nucleotides outside the gene matches: 10. This CDR3 is built from 14 residues. The CDR3 region has the DNA TGTGCCAGCAGTCTAAGACAGGGATCGCTCGAGCAGTACTTC. The encoded protein is CASSLRQGSLEQYF.

V and J are TRBV28 and TRBJ2-1, with D possibly matching TRBD2 (5 bases). The V end lost 8 bases, the J end lost 5 bases, and 16 bases lay between the germline ends. This CDR3 has 14 amino acids. Germline assignment: CDR1 MDHEN and CDR2 SYDVKM. The CDR3 DNA reads TGTGCCAGCCGCACCACGGGGTCCAACAATGAGCAGTTCTTC. It yields the protein CASRTTGSNNEQFF.

This chain uses TRBV30 with TRBJ2-7; TRBD1 is a possible D gene (5 bases). The CDR3 covers 14 residues. Germline CDR1 and CDR2: GTSNPN and SVGIG (reference sequence). The V end was cut by 0 bases, the J end by 5 bases, with 14 bases between. CDR3 protein: CAWSVLGLGNEQYF. The CDR3 region has the DNA TGTGCCTGGAGTGTACTGGGGCTGGGGAACGAGCAGTACTTC.

This rearrangement joins TRBV11-2 to TRBJ2-3; no firm D call. V lost 1 base and J lost 8, with 10 bases in between. The CDR3 sequence is 13 residues long. Germline V gene data show CDR1 as SGHAT and CDR2 as FQNNGV. The CDR3 is CASSLGRSATQYF. The CDR3 region has the DNA TGTGCCAGCAGCTTAGGACGAAGCGCTACGCAGTATTTT.

This rearrangement joins TRBV7-8 to TRBJ1-1; tentatively, D is TRBD1 (5 bases). The germline gives CDR1 SGHVS, CDR2 FQNEAQ. The V gene lost 5 bases and the J gene lost 11 bases, with 27 bases spanning the gap. This CDR3 is 16 amino acids long. This chain's CDR3 is CASSRNAGTLSPGAFF. In nucleotides, the CDR3 is TGTGCCAGCAGCCGAAATGCCGGGACTTTAAGCCCCGGGGCTTTCTTT.

This chain connects TRBV6-6 to TRBJ1-6; D gene uncertain. This CDR3 has 13 residues. Between the trimmed V and J ends, which lost 7 bases and 7 bases, there was a span of 11 bases. Per germline, CDR1 MNHNY and CDR2 SVGAGI (reference sequence). The CDR3 region has the DNA TGTGCCAGCACAACGTCGGGGAATTCACCCCTCCACTTT. It translates to CASTTSGNSPLHF.

This clone was seen a single time. This chain connects TRBV29-1 to TRBJ2-1; no firm D call. Germline V gene sequence: CDR1 SQVTM, CDR2 ANQGSEA. CDR3 length: 13 amino acids. Trimming pared 6 bases from V and 4 bases from J, leaving 13 bases between. This CDR3 is CSVEQVNYNEQFF. The CDR3 DNA reads TGCAGCGTCGAGCAGGTCAATTACAATGAGCAGTTCTTC.